This T cell receptor (beta chain) was captured by sequencing in a study of blood T cell repertoires in COVID-19. Study-level information: The cDNA or gDNA used as material had been derived from T cells, B-cell-depleted T cells, or PBMCs.

This clone was seen only a few times. Trimming stripped 7 bases from V and 4 bases from J, with 10 bases between. The CDR3 has 12 amino acids. Germline CDR1 and CDR2: MNHEY and SVGAGI. Residents of about two dozen US areas, aged roughly 18 to 89 years, made up the participants. In assigning cohorts, the study relied on participant-reported clinical history. Per the study methods: Reference gene primer amplification yielded estimated nucleated cell counts. TCRdb keeps only in-frame clones here, not all; method: immunoSEQ multiplex PCR. The D gene and trimming were derived from the DNA, and the V and J assignments and clone size from that table. Found here are roughly 200,000 clones, 85% of them singletons; the top ten hold over 15%.

The rearrangement links TRBV6-5 to TRBJ1-2, with D maybe TRBD1 (6 bases). The source material was PBMCs or T cells enriched from blood (not recorded which). This clonotype was obtained from a man in his forties who had recovered from COVID-19. In DNA form, the CDR3 reads TGTGCCAGCATGATGGGGGCCTATGGCTACACCTTC. Amino acids: CASMMGAYGYTF.